Here is one T cell receptor (beta chain) with its context. Study processing details: Amplified reference gene primers provided the basis for estimating nucleated cell counts. This table comes from immunoSEQ multiplex PCR, and its TCRdb copy is limited to in-frame clones, with some not included. For V, J and clone size, that table is used; D and trimming come from the DNA. The sample has a few hundred thousand clones; around 87% are singletons. The record originates from a study of blood T cell repertoires in COVID-19. Across the whole study: Collection of acute and convalescent COVID-19 samples took place in the United States, Italy and Spain.

Per the germline V gene, CDR1 is SGHTA and CDR2 is FQGTGA. The V segment lost 6 bases and the J segment 2 bases; nucleotides outside the gene matches: 7. The CDR3 spans 15 residues. V and J are TRBV7-3 and TRBJ2-3; 8 positions agree with TRBD2. Sequencing was carried out using peripheral blood. This TCR was recovered from a woman aged 40-49 years with COVID-19, enrolled during active disease. The CDR3 DNA is TGTGCCAGCAGTCGGAGCGGGGGCCTCACAGATACGCAGTATTTT. Residues: CASSRSGGLTDTQYF.